This T cell receptor (beta chain) appears in the sequencing data of a study of blood T cell repertoires in COVID-19. The overall study: Donors in the United States, Italy and Spain gave samples during acute or convalescent COVID-19. In each case, the material was cDNA or gDNA derived from T cells, B-cell-depleted T cells, or PBMCs.

Assay used: immunoSEQ multiplex PCR; TCRdb lists only in-frame clones, some missing. The sample includes 150,000 to 200,000 clones, 79% of them seen just once. Which cohort a participant joined came from the clinical history participants gave. J was trimmed by 3 bases and V by 2 bases; bases with no gene match: 8. CDR1 is SGHRS and CDR2 is YFSETQ in the germline V gene. The CDR3 is 17 amino acids. The chain has TRBV5-1 and TRBJ2-2; 9 bases match TRBD1. Sequencing input: PBMCs or T cells enriched from blood (not recorded which). The source is a woman in her sixties or seventies in a cohort exposed to, infected with or recovered from COVID-19 (not recorded which). The CDR3 is CASSFGTGSRDTGELFF. CDR3 DNA: TGCGCCAGCAGCTTCGGGACAGGGTCGAGGGACACCGGGGAGCTGTTTTTT.